The 29 T cell receptor beta chains listed next were all sequenced from one sample in a study of vaccination effects on CD4 cells after COVID-19. Their target antigens are unknown. Sequencing used immunoSEQ multiplex PCR; TCRdb keeps in-frame clones, though not all of them. The sample records approximately 25,000 clones, about 70% being singletons. Antigen-specific CD4+ T cells were first expanded with viral peptide pools by the ViraFEST assay and only then sequenced. Following 10 days of culture, CD4+ T cells were isolated. It was two doses of either the BNT162b2 or mRNA-1273 vaccine that participants received. The sample in question was CD4+ T cells from PBMCs cultured with SARS-CoV-2 spike peptides, obtained after COVID-19 vaccination. The receptors shown here come from a human donor who received a COVID-19 vaccine.

DNA of the CDR3: TGTGCCAGCAGCCCCACGAACTCTGGAAACACCATATATTTT. Protein product: CASSPTNSGNTIYF. V is TRBV3-1 (or the pseudogene TRBV3-2) and J is TRBJ1-3; no reliable D call. CDR1 and CDR2 (germline): LGHDT, YNNKEL (reference sequence). This CDR3 is built from 14 residues. Trimming removed 4 bases at V and 0 bases at J, with 7 bases between.

This rearrangement joins TRBV24-1 to TRBJ2-5, with D possibly being TRBD1 (6 bases). This CDR3 region has 14 residues. Germline assignment: CDR1 KGHDR and CDR2 SFDVKD. V dropped 2 bases and J dropped 4 bases, with 10 bases sitting between them. CDR3 nucleotide sequence: TGTGCCACCAGTGATTCAGGGGCCGGAGAGACCCAGTACTTC. Amino acid sequence: CATSDSGAGETQYF.

The chain joins TRBV9 to TRBJ1-5, with 10 bases that match TRBD1. This CDR3 contains 15 residues. J gave up 5 bases and V 4 bases, and 6 bases lay outside the gene matches. Germline CDR1 is SGDLS and CDR2 is YYNGEE. The CDR3 DNA reads TGTGCCAGCAGCCCACTGGGGACAGGGGATCAGCCCCAGCATTTT. Its protein product is CASSPLGTGDQPQHF.

The chain uses TRBV7-2 and TRBJ1-5; 8 bases line up with TRBD1. Germline CDR1 and CDR2: SGHTA and FQGNSA. The CDR3 runs 13 residues. J gave up 7 bases and V 6 bases, and 5 bases lay outside the gene matches. CDR3 in amino acids: CASRPGGQQPQHF. CDR3 bases: TGTGCCAGCAGGCCAGGGGGCCAACAGCCCCAGCATTTT.

The CDR3 coding sequence is TGTGCCAGCAGCTTATCAGTAGCCAAAAACATTCAGTACTTC. Residues: CASSLSVAKNIQYF. The chain links TRBV7-2 to TRBJ2-4; D gene uncertain. Trimming stripped 2 bases from V and 0 bases from J, with 5 bases between. This CDR3 is built from 14 residues. From germline, CDR1 is SGHTA and CDR2 FQGNSA.

This clone was picked up a small number of times. The CDR3: CASSIKTSGARSDTQYF. CDR3 DNA: TGCGCCAGCAGCATAAAGACTAGCGGGGCAAGGTCAGATACGCAGTATTTT. The V gene is TRBV5-1, the J gene TRBJ2-3; TRBD2 matches at 11 bases. Per the germline V gene, CDR1 is SGHRS and CDR2 is YFSETQ. V gave up 4 bases and J gave up 4 bases; unmatched junction bases: 11. The CDR3 sequence is 17 residues long.

This chain links TRBV5-8 with TRBJ2-5; no clear D. CDR3 length: 13 amino acids. Germline-derived CDR1 and CDR2 are SGHTS and YDEGEE. V was cut by 10 bases and J by 1 base, with 14 bases left in between. CDR3 residues: CAGANSGQETQYF. CDR3 coding DNA: TGTGCCGGAGCCAACTCGGGCCAAGAGACCCAGTACTTC.

The chain employs TRBV24-1 and TRBJ2-6, with TRBD1 matching 8 bases. Germline lookup yields CDR1 KGHDR and CDR2 SFDVKD. V trimming: 3 bases; J trimming: 0 bases; junction bases outside the gene matches: 3. This CDR3 has 17 residues. In DNA, the CDR3 is TGTGCCACCAGTGATCCGGGACAGGTCTCTGGGGCCAACGTCCTGACTTTC. Encoded protein: CATSDPGQVSGANVLTF.

This clone was observed once. The V call is TRBV16, the J call TRBJ1-3, with D possibly matching TRBD1 (5 bases). Germline loops: CDR1 KGHSY, CDR2 FQNENV. Trimming took off 2 bases at V and 0 bases at J, with 8 bases between the two ends. The CDR3 covers 15 residues. CDR3 loop: CASSQRGSSGNTIYF. The CDR3 DNA follows: TGTGCCAGCAGCCAAAGGGGCAGCTCTGGAAACACCATATATTTT.

This sequence joins TRBV30 and TRBJ1-6, with 9 bases fitting TRBD1. The germline CDR1 and CDR2 sequences are GTSNPN and SVGIG (reference sequence). CDR3 length: 13 residues. V trimming: 3 bases; J trimming: 11 bases; junction bases outside the gene matches: 5. The CDR3 sequence is CAWSVTGGTPLHF. Here the CDR3 DNA reads TGTGCCTGGAGCGTGACAGGGGGTACACCCCTCCACTTT.

This chain links TRBV5-6 with TRBJ2-7; 10 bases agree with TRBD2. J gave up 5 bases and V 4 bases, and 12 bases lay outside the gene matches. The V gene's germline CDR1 is SGHDT and CDR2 YYEEEE. The CDR3 covers 16 residues. DNA of the CDR3: TGTGCCAGCAGCCCTGATCCTAGCGGGAGTTCACACGAGCAGTACTTC. Amino acid sequence: CASSPDPSGSSHEQYF.

This clone has only a few counts. The J gene is TRBJ1-1, the V gene TRBV18; possible D gene TRBD1, 5 bases. CDR1 is KGHSH, CDR2 LQKENI, per germline. The CDR3 extends over 13 amino acids. The V and J ends lost 8 bases and 4 bases respectively, with 14 bases between them. As DNA, the CDR3 is TGTGCCAGCGTCCCCCGCGGGGCCACTGAAGCTTTCTTT. It yields the protein CASVPRGATEAFF.

The chain links TRBV5-1 to TRBJ2-1; 7 nucleotides match TRBD1. V was clipped by 5 bases and J by 7 bases; unmatched bases: 0. This CDR3 contains 11 residues. CDR1 and CDR2 from the germline V gene are SGHRS and YFSETQ. CDR3 sequence: CASRQGNEQFF. As DNA, the CDR3 is TGCGCCAGCAGACAGGGGAATGAGCAGTTCTTC.

The CDR3 sequence is CASRGTANTEAFF. The DNA for the CDR3 is TGCGCCAGCCGCGGGACAGCGAACACTGAAGCTTTCTTT. The chain is built from TRBV5-1 and TRBJ1-1; TRBD1 aligns across 7 bases. The germline gives CDR1 SGHRS, CDR2 YFSETQ. The CDR3 consists of 13 residues. J lost 1 base, V lost 7 bases, and 4 bases had no gene match.

The chain joins TRBV3-1 (or the pseudogene TRBV3-2) to TRBJ1-3; D call uncertain. Per germline, CDR1 LGHDT and CDR2 YNNKEL (reference sequence). V lost 0 bases and J 9 bases, leaving 9 bases between the germline ends. This CDR3 region has 13 residues. Here the CDR3 reads CASSQEGGFTIYF. Written as DNA, the CDR3 is TGTGCCAGCAGCCAAGAGGGAGGGTTCACCATATATTTT.

The chain uses TRBV11-3 and TRBJ2-3; D possibly uses TRBD1 or TRBD2 (5 bases each). Deletions cut 2 bases from V and 1 base from J, with 19 bases between. The germline gives CDR1 SGHNT, CDR2 YENEEA. This CDR3 region has 18 residues. The CDR3 nucleotides read TGTGCCAGCAGCTTAACCTCAGGGCGTCGGGGAGGCACAGATACGCAGTATTTT. Its protein product is CASSLTSGRRGGTDTQYF.

This clone is a singleton in its sample. The chain is built from TRBV5-5 and TRBJ2-7; 13 nucleotides match TRBD2. V gave up 2 bases and J gave up 0 bases; unmatched junction bases: 5. The CDR3 is 17 amino acids. Germline-derived CDR1 and CDR2 are SGHKS and YYEKEE (reference sequence). CDR3 sequence reads: CASSLLAGGPDSYEQYF. The CDR3 coding sequence is TGTGCCAGCAGCTTACTAGCGGGGGGGCCCGACTCCTACGAGCAGTACTTC.

V gene TRBV18 combines with J gene TRBJ2-2, with D possibly TRBD1 on 5 matching bases. The germline gives CDR1 KGHSH, CDR2 LQKENI. V was clipped by 7 bases and J by 6 bases, with 12 bases between them. The CDR3 is made up of 13 amino acids. This chain's CDR3 is CASLPTEAGELFF. Written as DNA, the CDR3 is TGTGCCAGCTTACCGACAGAGGCCGGGGAGCTGTTTTTT.

This chain links TRBV9 with TRBJ1-6, with a possible D match to TRBD1 (6 bases). Deletions cut 2 bases from V and 8 bases from J, with 11 bases between. The CDR3 consists of 14 residues. Germline lookup yields CDR1 SGDLS and CDR2 YYNGEE. The CDR3: CASSVTGFDSPLHF. The CDR3 DNA sequence: TGTGCCAGCAGCGTCACAGGGTTCGATTCACCCCTCCACTTT.

This sequence joins TRBV27 and TRBJ1-2, with 7 positions matching TRBD1. CDR1 is MNHEY and CDR2 is SMNVEV in the germline V gene (reference sequence). Trimming took 5 bases from V and 1 from J; bases not matched to a gene: 7. This CDR3 has 15 residues. CDR3 region: CASSPDRVNNYGYTF. CDR3 sequence (DNA): TGTGCCAGCAGTCCCGACAGGGTAAATAACTATGGCTACACCTTC.

This clone was counted between two and nine times. The chain uses TRBV4-1 and TRBJ1-1; D gene uncertain. Germline values: CDR1 MGHRA, CDR2 YSYEKL. CDR3 length equals 14 residues. V was cut by 1 base and J by 2 bases, with 8 bases left in between. The CDR3 nucleotides read TGCGCCAGCAGCCAAGGGCTTCTCAACACTGAAGCTTTCTTT. Its translation is CASSQGLLNTEAFF.

This clone was seen a single time. The V and J genes are TRBV15 and TRBJ2-7; D perhaps matches TRBD1 (6 bases). Looked up from germline, CDR1 is LNHNV and CDR2 is YYDKDF (reference sequence). The CDR3 is made up of 19 amino acids. The germline V and J ends were trimmed by 0 bases and 2 bases, with 23 bases remaining between them. The CDR3: CATSRDISGVRGFTYEQYF. The CDR3 nucleotides are TGTGCCACCAGCAGAGATATATCCGGTGTCAGGGGATTTACCTACGAGCAGTACTTC.

The J gene is TRBJ1-2, the V gene TRBV5-1; 7 nucleotides match TRBD1. Germline values: CDR1 SGHRS, CDR2 YFSETQ. V lost 1 base, J lost 4 bases, and 10 bases stayed unmatched. The CDR3 is made up of 16 amino acids. The CDR3 DNA reads TGCGCCAGCAGCTTGTTTCACGGACAGGCCAGCTATGGCTACACCTTC. Amino acids: CASSLFHGQASYGYTF.

This sequence joins TRBV7-9 and TRBJ1-5; TRBD1 matches at 12 bases. V trimming: 6 bases; J trimming: 1 base; junction bases outside the gene matches: 4. Germline-derived CDR1 and CDR2 are SEHNR and FQNEAQ (reference sequence). The CDR3 has 16 amino acids. The CDR3 is CASSSGQGASNQPQHF. The CDR3 DNA reads as TGTGCCAGCAGTTCGGGACAGGGGGCCAGCAATCAGCCCCAGCATTTT.

The V call is TRBV5-1, the J call TRBJ2-2; 7 bases fit TRBD1. Trimming removed 7 bases from V and 1 base from J; junction bases left unmatched: 7. CDR1 and CDR2 (germline): SGHRS, YFSETQ. The CDR3 spans 15 residues. The CDR3 protein is CASFAGTVNTGELFF. The CDR3 nucleotides are TGCGCCAGCTTTGCCGGGACAGTGAACACCGGGGAGCTGTTTTTT.

V and J are TRBV5-6 and TRBJ1-6, with TRBD1 identical over 9 bases. Trimming took 1 base from V and 7 from J; bases not matched to a gene: 6. The CDR3 extends over 16 amino acids. Germline-derived CDR1 and CDR2 are SGHDT and YYEEEE. The CDR3 nucleotides read TGTGCCAGCAGCTTGAAGCGGACAGGGGTGAATTCACCCCTCCACTTT. Translating it yields CASSLKRTGVNSPLHF.

This clone occurred once. The chain links TRBV14 to TRBJ2-7, with TRBD2 matching 11 bases. The CDR3 extends over 14 amino acids. CDR1 is SGHDN and CDR2 is FVKESK in the germline V gene. V dropped 5 bases and J dropped 6; count of bases not matched to a gene: 6. This CDR3 reads CASSTSGSMSEQYF. The DNA for the CDR3 is TGTGCCAGCAGCACTAGCGGGAGTATGAGCGAGCAGTACTTC.

The V call is TRBV7-9, the J call TRBJ2-7; 8 bases line up with TRBD1. CDR3 length: 13 amino acids. Germline CDR1 SEHNR, CDR2 FQNEAQ (reference sequence). After removal of 6 bases from V and 2 bases from J, the junction contained 3 bases not matched to a gene. CDR3 in amino acids: CASRMGQAYEQYF. The CDR3, as DNA: TGTGCCAGCAGAATGGGACAGGCCTACGAGCAGTACTTC.

This chain connects TRBV6-5 to TRBJ1-1, with 12 bases identical to TRBD1. Germline V gene lookup returns CDR1 MNHEY and CDR2 SVGAGI. V trimming: 7 bases; J trimming: 10 bases; junction bases outside the gene matches: 7. The CDR3 is made up of 13 amino acids. CDR3 coding DNA: TGTGCCAGCACGGGACAGGGGGCGCGAGGAGCTTTCTTT. Translation gives CASTGQGARGAFF.